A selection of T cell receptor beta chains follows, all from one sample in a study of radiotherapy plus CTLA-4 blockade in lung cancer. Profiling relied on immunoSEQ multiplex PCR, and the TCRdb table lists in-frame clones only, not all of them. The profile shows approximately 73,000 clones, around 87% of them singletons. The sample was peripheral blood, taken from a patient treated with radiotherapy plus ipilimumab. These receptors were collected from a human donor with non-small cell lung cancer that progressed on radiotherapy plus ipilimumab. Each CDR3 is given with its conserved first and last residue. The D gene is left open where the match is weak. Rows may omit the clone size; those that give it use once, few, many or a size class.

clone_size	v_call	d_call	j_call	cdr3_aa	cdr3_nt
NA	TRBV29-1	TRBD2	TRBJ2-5	CSVESLGGRETQYF	TGCAGCGTTGAAAGTCTCGGGGGGAGAGAGACCCAGTACTTC
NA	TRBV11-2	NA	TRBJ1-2	CASSPIGRRNYGYTF	TGTGCCAGCAGCCCAATAGGTAGGAGGAACTATGGCTACACCTTC
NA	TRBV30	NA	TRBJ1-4	CAWSLIATNEKLFF	TGTGCCTGGAGTCTGATTGCAACTAATGAAAAACTGTTTTTT
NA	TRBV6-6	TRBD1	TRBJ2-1	CASIPRDRGSGEQFF	TGTGCCAGCATTCCCCGGGACAGGGGATCCGGTGAGCAGTTCTTC
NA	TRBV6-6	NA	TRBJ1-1	CASSYLGFGAEAFF	TGTGCCAGCAGTTACCTCGGATTTGGAGCTGAAGCTTTCTTT
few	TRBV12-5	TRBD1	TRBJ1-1	CASGLNPGQGARVAFF	TGTGCTAGTGGTTTGAATCCGGGACAGGGGGCTAGGGTGGCTTTCTTT
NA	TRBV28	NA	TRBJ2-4	CASSFRSGGNIQYF	TGTGCCAGCAGTTTTCGAAGTGGCGGGAACATTCAGTACTTC
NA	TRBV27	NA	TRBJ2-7	CASRREGLYEQYF	TGTGCCAGCAGACGTGAGGGCTTGTACGAGCAGTACTTC
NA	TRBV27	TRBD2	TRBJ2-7	CASRREGDEQYF	TGTGCCAGCAGGCGGGAGGGTGACGAGCAGTACTTC
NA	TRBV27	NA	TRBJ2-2	CASTGWEELFF	TGTGCCAGCACCGGATGGGAGGAGCTGTTTTTT
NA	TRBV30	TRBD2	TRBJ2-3	CAWSVYGGRAFIDTDTQYF	TGTGCCTGGAGTGTATACGGCGGGAGGGCCTTTATCGACACAGATACGCAGTATTTT
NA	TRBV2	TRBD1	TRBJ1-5	CASNDRESQPQHF	TGTGCCAGCAATGACAGGGAAAGTCAGCCCCAGCATTTT
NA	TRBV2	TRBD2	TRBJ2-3	CASSVLAELTDTQYF	TGTGCCAGCAGTGTACTAGCGGAACTCACAGATACGCAGTATTTT
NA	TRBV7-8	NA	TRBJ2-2	CASSSPRGVFF	TGTGCCAGCAGCTCCCCCCGGGGAGTGTTTTTT
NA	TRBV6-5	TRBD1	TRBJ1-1	CASSYQGQVNTEAFF	TGTGCCAGCAGTTACCAAGGACAGGTGAACACTGAAGCTTTCTTT
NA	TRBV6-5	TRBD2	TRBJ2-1	CASSFEREGDNEQFF	TGTGCCAGCAGTTTCGAGCGGGAGGGGGACAATGAGCAGTTCTTC
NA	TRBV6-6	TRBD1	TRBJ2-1	CASSNTGGNEQFF	TGTGCCAGCAGTAACACAGGGGGGAATGAGCAGTTCTTC
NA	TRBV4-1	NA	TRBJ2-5	CASSQGEMVMETQYF	TGCGCCAGCAGCCAAGGAGAGATGGTGATGGAGACCCAGTACTTC
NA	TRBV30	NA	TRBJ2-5	CAWSVLGDGTQYF	TGTGCCTGGAGTGTACTGGGGGACGGGACCCAGTACTTC
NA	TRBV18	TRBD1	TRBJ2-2	CASSLLQGASQTGELFF	TGTGCCAGCTCACTACTACAGGGGGCGAGTCAGACCGGGGAGCTGTTTTTT
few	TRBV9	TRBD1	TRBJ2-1	CASSSGTVYNEQFF	TGTGCCAGCAGCTCGGGGACAGTCTACAATGAGCAGTTCTTC
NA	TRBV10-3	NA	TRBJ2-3	CAISHPRASTDTQYF	TGTGCCATCAGTCACCCAAGGGCAAGCACAGATACGCAGTATTTT
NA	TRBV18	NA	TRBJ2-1	CASSPLPREAPRGEQFF	TGTGCCAGCTCACCTCTTCCGAGGGAGGCCCCGAGGGGTGAGCAGTTCTTC
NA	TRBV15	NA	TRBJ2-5	CATSRQELQETQYF	TGTGCCACCAGCAGACAGGAACTCCAAGAGACCCAGTACTTC
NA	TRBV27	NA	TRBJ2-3	CASRLPGGNTQYF	TGTGCCAGCAGACTTCCGGGTGGGAATACGCAGTATTTT
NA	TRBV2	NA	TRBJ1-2	CAATESGAWGYGYTF	TGTGCCGCGACGGAAAGTGGGGCGTGGGGCTATGGCTACACCTTC
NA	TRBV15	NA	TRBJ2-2	CATSRETGSTGELFF	TGTGCCACCAGCAGAGAGACTGGCTCTACCGGGGAGCTGTTTTTT
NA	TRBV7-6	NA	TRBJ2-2	CASSPRGGFGLGELFF	TGTGCCAGCAGCCCGAGAGGGGGGTTCGGTCTCGGGGAGCTGTTTTTT
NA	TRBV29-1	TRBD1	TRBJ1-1	CSVARQGVGNTEAFF	TGCAGCGTTGCCCGACAGGGGGTCGGGAACACTGAAGCTTTCTTT